Included here is one T cell receptor (beta chain) sequence, with context. Its antigen is not known. This specimen comes from a study of cytomegalovirus exposure and HLA in healthy donors. Study findings and constraints: Overall, approximately 180 TCR beta chains were annotated as cytomegalovirus-associated.

PCR amplification relied on 60 Vbeta primers (plus 13 Jbeta primers). Profiling relied on immunoSEQ multiplex PCR, and the TCRdb table lists in-frame clones only, not all of them. The table records approximately 76,000 clones, 70% to 80% of them present only once. This CDR3 contains 14 residues. V was shortened by 7 bases and J by 4 bases, with 14 bases between the two germline ends. Germline assignment: CDR1 ENHRY and CDR2 SYGVKD. This sequence joins TRBV10-3 and TRBJ1-5; TRBD1 is a possible D gene (6 bases). This TCR came from a man aged 30-40 years in good health and CMV-seronegative. Sequencing was performed on PBMCs. The DNA of the CDR3 is TGTGCCATCAAGTCCGGGACACAGAATCAGCCCCAGCATTTT. Encoded protein: CAIKSGTQNQPQHF.